The source of this T cell receptor beta chain is a study of spatial heterogeneity in lung cancer. Study in general: Sequences of the beta chain were consistently detected in greater numbers than alpha-chain sequences.

Germline V gives CDR1 SGHTA, CDR2 FQGNSA. There are 19 residues in the CDR3. Germline trimming cut 4 bases from V and 3 bases from J; bases unmatched to any gene: 15. Time point indicated: sample taken at primary tumor resection. Whole RNA from tumor, nontumor lung or frozen PBMC was sequenced unsorted. A total of around 67 untreated early-stage non-small cell lung cancer patients served as donors. Regarding this clonotype: Within a library made for alpha chains, this beta chain is off target, and its count is uninformative.

A unique molecular identifier was attached to every TCR cDNA molecule. Each CDR3 protein gets one entry after TCRdb re-called the 5' RACE reads with MiXCR. This sample has around 4,400 distinct CDR3 sequences, with roughly 23% found just once. The TCR was taken from a female donor with early-stage non-small cell lung cancer. The sequences come from normal lung tissue next to the tumor, collected at surgery. The chain has TRBV7-2 and TRBJ2-3, with TRBD2 matching 11 bases. In DNA form, the CDR3 reads TGTGCCAGCAGCTCTCGCGCGGGATCTAGCGGGAGGATAACAGATACGCAGTATTTT. Encoded protein: CASSSRAGSSGRITDTQYF. Based on the CDR3 plus reference TRBV7-2 and TRBJ2-3, the full variable domain is GAGVSQSPSNKVTEKGKDVELRCDPISGHTALYWYRQSLGQGLEFLIYFQGNSAPDKSGLPSDRFSAERTGGSVSTLTIQRTQQEDSAVYLCASSSRAGSSGRITDTQYFGPGTRLTVL.